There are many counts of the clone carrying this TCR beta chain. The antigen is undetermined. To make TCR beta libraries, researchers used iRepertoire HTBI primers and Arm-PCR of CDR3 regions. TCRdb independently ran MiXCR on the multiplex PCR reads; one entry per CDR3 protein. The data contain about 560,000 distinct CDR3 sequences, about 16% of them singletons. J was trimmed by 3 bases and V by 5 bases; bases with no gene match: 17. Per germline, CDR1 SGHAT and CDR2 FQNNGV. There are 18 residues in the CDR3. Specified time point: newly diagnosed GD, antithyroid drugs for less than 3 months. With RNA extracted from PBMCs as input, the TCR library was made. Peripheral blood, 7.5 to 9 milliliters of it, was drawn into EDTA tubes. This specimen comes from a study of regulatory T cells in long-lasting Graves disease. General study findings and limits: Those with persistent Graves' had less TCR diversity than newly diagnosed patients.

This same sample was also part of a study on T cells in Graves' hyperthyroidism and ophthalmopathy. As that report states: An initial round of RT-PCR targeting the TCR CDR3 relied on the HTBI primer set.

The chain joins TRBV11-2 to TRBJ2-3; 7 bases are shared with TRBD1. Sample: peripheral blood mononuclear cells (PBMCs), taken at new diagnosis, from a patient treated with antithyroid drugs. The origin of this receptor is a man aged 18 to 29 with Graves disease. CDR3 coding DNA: TGTGCCAGCAGCCCCCGGATGGGATCAGGGGGTGGGACAGATACGCAGTATTTT. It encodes CASSPRMGSGGGTDTQYF.